This TCR beta chain was sequenced during a study of blood T cell repertoires in COVID-19. As for the study in general: There were acute and convalescent COVID-19 samples, and they came from the United States, Italy and Spain.

Patients in Seattle were enrolled during active infection, then followed longitudinally. The authors' processing: Cell counts per sample came from amplifying reference gene primers. Method: immunoSEQ multiplex PCR; TCRdb's copy keeps in-frame clones and lacks some. The V and J calls and clone size are taken from that table; D and trimming were inferred from the DNA. Found here are under 250,000 clones, 80% to 95% of them singletons; the top ten hold 0.7% to 0.85%. The junction had 10 bases not matched to a gene; V was cut back by 4 bases and J by 7 bases. The germline V gene has CDR1 SGHRS and CDR2 YFSETQ. This CDR3 is 14 amino acids long.

The TCR sequence derives from a man aged 55 to 70 with COVID-19, enrolled during active disease. V usage is TRBV5-1 and J usage is TRBJ2-7, with 8 bases that match TRBD1. Material for sequencing was peripheral blood. CDR3 residues: CASSPDRERGEQYF. CDR3 bases: TGCGCCAGCAGCCCGGACAGGGAAAGGGGGGAGCAGTACTTC.